This TCR beta chain was identified during a study of a mutant IDH1 vaccine in newly diagnosed glioma. Study-level background: Before enrollment, patients got radiotherapy alone, temozolomide alone, or mostly the combination. Points from the study as a whole: With respect to changes in top peripheral T cell clonotypes, pseudoprogression seemed unrelated.

The repertoire was sequenced with immunoSEQ multiplex PCR; TCRdb's copy has only in-frame clones and lacks some. The sample lists about 24,000 clones, 79% occurring once. Germline CDR1 reads SGHNT; CDR2 reads YENEEA. V shed 0 bases and J 10 bases; nucleotides not matched to a gene: 3. The length of the CDR3 is 14 residues. This sample's time point: week 11, during vaccination. The investigators gave 300 ug of mutant IDH1 20-mer peptide in each vaccine dose, together with topical imiquimod. About this clone itself: Its antigen is unknown.

The sequence came from a man aged 40-55 years with glioma. The sequencing here drew on PBMCs, taken from a glioma patient whose treatment included an IDH1 peptide vaccine. V and J are TRBV11-3 and TRBJ2-1, with TRBD1 identical over 10 bases. CDR3 DNA: TGTGCCAGCAGCTTAGAAGGGACAGGGGACGAGCAGTTCTTC. This translates into CASSLEGTGDEQFF.